Given below is one TCR beta chain in context. Antigen: not known. The entry originates in a study of T cell repertoires in cytomegalovirus infection. Whole-study context: Recently identified HLA-C-restricted and well-studied HLA-B-restricted CMV epitopes were used. Carrying CMV and the relevant HLA type showed in public TCR beta signatures. Regarding the study as a whole: HLA-C-restricted CMV-specific TCR beta clonotypes were dominant in the ex vivo response. Carriers of CMV and the relevant HLA type were discriminated by public TCR beta frequency.

TCRdb called the reads again in MiXCR, with one record for every CDR3 protein. The data contain 69,000 or so distinct CDR3 sequences, under 30% of them singletons. The sample in question was CD8+ T cells from cultured PBMCs, obtained from culture after CMV antigen stimulation. The clonotype originates from a human donor in good health (CMV status not recorded). Some clones in this sample may be carry-over from other donors' samples.

CDR3 nucleotide sequence: TGTGCCAGCAGAGGACTAGCGGCCCTCTACGAGCAGTACTTC. The encoded protein is CASRGLAALYEQYF. The rearrangement links TRBV6-2 or TRBV6-3 to TRBJ2-7, with 10 bases identical to TRBD2. CDR3 size: 14 residues. The germline V gene has CDR1 MNHEY and CDR2 SVGEGT. The ends lost 6 bases at V and 3 bases at J; junction bases unmatched: 5.